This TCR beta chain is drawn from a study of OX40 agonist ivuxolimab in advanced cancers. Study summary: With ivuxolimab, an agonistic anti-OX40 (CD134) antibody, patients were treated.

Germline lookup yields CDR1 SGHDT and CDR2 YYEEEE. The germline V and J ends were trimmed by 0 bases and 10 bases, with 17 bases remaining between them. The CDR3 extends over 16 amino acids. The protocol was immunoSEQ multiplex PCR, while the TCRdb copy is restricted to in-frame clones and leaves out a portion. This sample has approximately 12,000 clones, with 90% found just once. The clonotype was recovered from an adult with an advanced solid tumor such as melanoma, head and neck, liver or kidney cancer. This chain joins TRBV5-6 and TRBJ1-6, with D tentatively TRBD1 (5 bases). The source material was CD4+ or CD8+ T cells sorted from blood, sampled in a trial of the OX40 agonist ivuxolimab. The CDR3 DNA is TGTGCCAGCAGCTTGGATTGGGGCTCTATCGGCTCACCCCTCCACTTT. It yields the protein CASSLDWGSIGSPLHF. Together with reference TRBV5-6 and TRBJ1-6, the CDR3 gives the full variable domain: DAGVTQSPTHLIKTRGQQVTLRCSPKSGHDTVSWYQQALGQGPQFIFQYYEEEERQRGNFPDRFSGHQFPNYSSELNVNALLLGDSALYLCASSLDWGSIGSPLHFGNGTRLTVT.